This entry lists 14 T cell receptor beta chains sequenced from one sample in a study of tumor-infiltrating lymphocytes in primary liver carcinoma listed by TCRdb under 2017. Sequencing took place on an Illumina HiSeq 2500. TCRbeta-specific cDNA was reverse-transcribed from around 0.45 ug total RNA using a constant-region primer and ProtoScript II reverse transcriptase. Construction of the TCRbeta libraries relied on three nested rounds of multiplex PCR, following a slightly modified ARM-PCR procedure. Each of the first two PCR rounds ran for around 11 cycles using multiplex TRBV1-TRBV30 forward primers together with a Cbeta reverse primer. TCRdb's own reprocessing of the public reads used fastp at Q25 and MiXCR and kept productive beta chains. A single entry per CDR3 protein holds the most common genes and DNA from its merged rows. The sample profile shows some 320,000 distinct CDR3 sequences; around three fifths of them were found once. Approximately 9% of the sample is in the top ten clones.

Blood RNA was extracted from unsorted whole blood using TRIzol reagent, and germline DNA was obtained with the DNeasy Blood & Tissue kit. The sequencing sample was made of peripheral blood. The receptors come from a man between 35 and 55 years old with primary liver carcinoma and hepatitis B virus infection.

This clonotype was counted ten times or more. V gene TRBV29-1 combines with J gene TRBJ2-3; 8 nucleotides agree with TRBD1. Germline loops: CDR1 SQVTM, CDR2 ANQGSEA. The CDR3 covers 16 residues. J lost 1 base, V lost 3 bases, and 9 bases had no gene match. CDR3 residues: CSVEGKRDRRTDTQYF. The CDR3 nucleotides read TGCAGCGTTGAGGGGAAACGGGACAGGCGCACAGATACGCAGTATTTT.

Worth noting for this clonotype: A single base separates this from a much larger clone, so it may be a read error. The CDR3 DNA reads as TGTGCCAGCGGCTCGATGGGTGGCGGGAGTATAAACATTCAGTACTTC. Amino acid sequence: CASGSMGGGSINIQYF. V is TRBV6-2 or TRBV6-3 and J is TRBJ2-4, with 7 bases aligning to TRBD2. Trimming cost V 8 bases and J 6 bases; bases outside gene matches: 16. Germline V lookup: CDR1 MNHEY, CDR2 SVGEGT. The CDR3 consists of 16 residues.

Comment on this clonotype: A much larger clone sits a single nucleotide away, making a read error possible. In DNA, the CDR3 is TGCAGCGTTGGCACCGGGACTAGCGGCACAAATACGCAGTATTTT. The encoded protein is CSVGTGTSGTNTQYF. The J gene is TRBJ2-3, the V gene TRBV29-1; 11 bases align to TRBD2. This CDR3 is 15 amino acids long. Germline V gene data show CDR1 as SQVTM and CDR2 as ANQGSEA.

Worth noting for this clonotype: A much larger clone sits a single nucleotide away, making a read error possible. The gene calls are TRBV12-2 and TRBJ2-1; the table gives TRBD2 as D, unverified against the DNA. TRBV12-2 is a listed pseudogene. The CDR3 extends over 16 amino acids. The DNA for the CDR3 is TGTGTAAGTCGCCAAGGGGGACTAGCAACGAGAAATGAGCAGTTCTTC. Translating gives CVSRQGGLATRNEQFF.

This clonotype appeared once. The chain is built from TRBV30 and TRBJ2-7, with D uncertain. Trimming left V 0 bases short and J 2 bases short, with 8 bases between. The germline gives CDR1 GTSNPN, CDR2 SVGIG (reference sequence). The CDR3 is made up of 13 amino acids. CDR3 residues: CAWSVGNPYEQYF. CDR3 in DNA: TGTGCCTGGAGTGTGGGGAACCCCTACGAGCAGTACTTC.

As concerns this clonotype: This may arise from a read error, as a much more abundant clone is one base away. CDR3 in DNA: TGTGCCAGCAGCGAGGGACAGGGGGCTCCACAAGGAGAGACCAAGTACTTC. Amino acid sequence: CASSEGQGAPQGETKYF. The V and J genes are TRBV5-4 and TRBJ2-5; 12 bases match TRBD1. This CDR3 has 17 amino acids. CDR1 is SGHNT, CDR2 YYREEE, per germline (reference sequence).

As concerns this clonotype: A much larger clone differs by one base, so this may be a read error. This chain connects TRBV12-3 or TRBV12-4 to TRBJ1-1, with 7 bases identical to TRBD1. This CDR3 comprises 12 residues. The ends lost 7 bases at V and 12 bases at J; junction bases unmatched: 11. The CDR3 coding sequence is TGTGCCAGCAACCCGAGACAGGGTTTAACTTTCTTT. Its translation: CASNPRQGLTFF.

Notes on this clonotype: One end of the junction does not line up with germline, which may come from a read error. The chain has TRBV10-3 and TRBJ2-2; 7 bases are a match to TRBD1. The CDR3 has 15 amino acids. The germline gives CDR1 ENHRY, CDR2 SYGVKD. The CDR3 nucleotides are TGTGTCATCAGTGAGCAACAGGGGAACACCGGGGAGCTGCTTTTT. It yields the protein CVISEQQGNTGELLF.

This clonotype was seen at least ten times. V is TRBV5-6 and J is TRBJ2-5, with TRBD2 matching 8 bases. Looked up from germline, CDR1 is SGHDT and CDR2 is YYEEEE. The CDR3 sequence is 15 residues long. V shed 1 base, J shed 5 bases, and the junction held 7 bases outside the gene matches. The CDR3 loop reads CASSLLAGTRETQYF. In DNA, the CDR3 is TGTGCCAGCAGCTTGCTAGCGGGTACAAGGGAGACCCAGTACTTC. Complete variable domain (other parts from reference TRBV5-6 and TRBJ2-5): DAGVTQSPTHLIKTRGQQVTLRCSPKSGHDTVSWYQQALGQGPQFIFQYYEEEERQRGNFPDRFSGHQFPNYSSELNVNALLLGDSALYLCASSLLAGTRETQYFGPGTRLLVL.

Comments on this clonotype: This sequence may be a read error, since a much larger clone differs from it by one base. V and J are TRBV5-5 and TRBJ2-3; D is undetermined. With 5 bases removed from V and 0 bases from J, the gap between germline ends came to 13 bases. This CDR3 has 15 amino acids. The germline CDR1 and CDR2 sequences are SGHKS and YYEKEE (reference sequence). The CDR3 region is CASRSWAHSTDTQYF. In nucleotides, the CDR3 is TGTGCCAGCAGATCGTGGGCCCATAGCACAGATACGCAGTATTTT. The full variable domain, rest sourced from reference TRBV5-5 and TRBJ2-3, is DAGVTQSPTHLIKTRGQQVTLRCSPISGHKSVSWYQQVLGQGPQFIFQYYEKEERGRGNFPDRFSARQFPNYSSELNVNALLLGDSALYLCASRSWAHSTDTQYFGPGTRLTVL.

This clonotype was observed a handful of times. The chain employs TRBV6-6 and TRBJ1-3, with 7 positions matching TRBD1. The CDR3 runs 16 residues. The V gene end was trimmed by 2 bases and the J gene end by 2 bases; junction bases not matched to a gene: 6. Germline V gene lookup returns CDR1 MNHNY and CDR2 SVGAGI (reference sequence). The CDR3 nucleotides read TGTGCCAGCAGTTACGGTCAGGGGGGGGCTGGAAACACCATATATTTT. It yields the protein CASSYGQGGAGNTIYF.

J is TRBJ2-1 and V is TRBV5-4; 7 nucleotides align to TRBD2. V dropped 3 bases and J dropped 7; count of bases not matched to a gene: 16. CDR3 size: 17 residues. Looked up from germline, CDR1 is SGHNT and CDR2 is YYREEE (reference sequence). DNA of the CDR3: TGTGCCAGCAGCTGGGGGGGATTGACTAGTTGGAAGAATGAGCAGTTCTTC. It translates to CASSWGGLTSWKNEQFF. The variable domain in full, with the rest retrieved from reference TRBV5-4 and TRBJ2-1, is ETGVTQSPTHLIKTRGQQVTLRCSSQSGHNTVSWYQQALGQGPQFIFQYYREEENGRGNFPPRFSGLQFPNYSSELNVNALELDDSALYLCASSWGGLTSWKNEQFFGPGTRLTVL.

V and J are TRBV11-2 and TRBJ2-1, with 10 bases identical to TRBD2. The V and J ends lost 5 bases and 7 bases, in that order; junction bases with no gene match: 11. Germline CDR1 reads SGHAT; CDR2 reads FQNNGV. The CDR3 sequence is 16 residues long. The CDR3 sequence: CASSIVTTSGKNEQFF. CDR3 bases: TGTGCCAGCAGCATAGTAACAACTAGCGGGAAGAATGAGCAGTTCTTC.

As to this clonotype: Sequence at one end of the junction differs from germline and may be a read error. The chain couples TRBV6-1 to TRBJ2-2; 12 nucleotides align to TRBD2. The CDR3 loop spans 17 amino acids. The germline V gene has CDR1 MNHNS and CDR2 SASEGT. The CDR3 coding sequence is TGTGTCAGCAGTGAATTCACGGGACTAGCGGGCACCGGGGACCTGTTTTTT. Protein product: CVSSEFTGLAGTGDLFF.